One T cell receptor (beta chain) is described in this entry. Its antigen is still unknown. The data were obtained in a study of cytomegalovirus exposure and HLA in healthy donors. The PCR had 60 Vbeta and 13 Jbeta primers. Sequencing used immunoSEQ multiplex PCR; TCRdb keeps in-frame clones, though not all of them. In the table there are some 120,000 clones, 70% to 75% of which are singletons. With V trimmed by 1 base and J by 2 bases, 5 bases remained unmatched. Germline V gene data show CDR1 as GTSNPN and CDR2 as SVGIG (reference sequence). This CDR3 contains 14 residues. Broader study findings: In a later analysis, parvovirus B19, influenza, CMV and Epstein-Barr virus appeared linked to several top co-occurrence clusters. Segments of the TCR beta V type were, in most cases, productive about 87% or about 30% of the time in an earlier analysis. In a later analysis, HLA-associated TCR beta chains were more clonally expanded than equally common others. Among TCR beta chains, those listed as cytomegalovirus-associated numbered roughly 150.

The receptor's source is a young woman in good health and CMV-seronegative. The sample taken for sequencing was PBMCs. This chain uses TRBV30 with TRBJ2-7, with 7 positions matching TRBD1. This CDR3 reads CAWSGDRQAYEQYF. The CDR3, as DNA: TGTGCCTGGAGTGGGGACAGACAAGCCTACGAGCAGTACTTC.